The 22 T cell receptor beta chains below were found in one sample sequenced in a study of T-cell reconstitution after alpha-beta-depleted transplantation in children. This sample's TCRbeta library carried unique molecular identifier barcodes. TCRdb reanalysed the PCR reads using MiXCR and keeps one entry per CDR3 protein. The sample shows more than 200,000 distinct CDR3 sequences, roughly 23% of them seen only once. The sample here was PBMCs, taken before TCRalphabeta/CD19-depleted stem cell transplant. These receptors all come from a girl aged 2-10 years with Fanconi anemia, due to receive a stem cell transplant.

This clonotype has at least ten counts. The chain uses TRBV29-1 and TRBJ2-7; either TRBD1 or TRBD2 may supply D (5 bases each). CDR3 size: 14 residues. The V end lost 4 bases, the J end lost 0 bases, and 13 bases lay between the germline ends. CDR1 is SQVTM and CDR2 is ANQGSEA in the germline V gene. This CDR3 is CSVGFWGFSYEQYF. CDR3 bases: TGCAGCGTTGGATTTTGGGGGTTCTCCTACGAGCAGTACTTC.

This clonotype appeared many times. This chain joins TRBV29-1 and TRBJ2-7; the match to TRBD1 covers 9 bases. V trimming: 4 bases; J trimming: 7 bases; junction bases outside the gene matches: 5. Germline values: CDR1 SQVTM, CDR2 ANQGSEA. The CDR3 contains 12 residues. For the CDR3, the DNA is TGCAGCGTTGCTTTCGGGACAGGGGAGCAGTACTTC. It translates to CSVAFGTGEQYF.

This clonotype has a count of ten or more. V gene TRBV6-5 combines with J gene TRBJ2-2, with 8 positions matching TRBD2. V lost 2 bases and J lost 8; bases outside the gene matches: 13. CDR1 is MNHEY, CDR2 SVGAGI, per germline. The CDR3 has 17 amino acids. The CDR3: CASSYPGTSTGSGELFF. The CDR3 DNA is TGTGCCAGCAGTTACCCCGGGACTAGTACTGGCTCGGGGGAGCTGTTTTTT.

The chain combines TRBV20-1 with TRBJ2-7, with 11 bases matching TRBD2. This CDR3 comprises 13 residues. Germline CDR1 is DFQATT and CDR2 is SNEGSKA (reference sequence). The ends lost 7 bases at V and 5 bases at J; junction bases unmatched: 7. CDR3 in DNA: TGCAGTGTGACTAGCGGGACTACTCACGAGCAGTACTTC. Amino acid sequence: CSVTSGTTHEQYF.

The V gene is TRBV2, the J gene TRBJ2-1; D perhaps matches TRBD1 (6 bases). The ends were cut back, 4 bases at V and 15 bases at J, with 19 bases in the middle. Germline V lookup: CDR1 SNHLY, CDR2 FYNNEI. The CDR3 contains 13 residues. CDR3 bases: TGTGCCAGCAGTGTTACAGGGTACCTAATATGGTTCTTC. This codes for CASSVTGYLIWFF.

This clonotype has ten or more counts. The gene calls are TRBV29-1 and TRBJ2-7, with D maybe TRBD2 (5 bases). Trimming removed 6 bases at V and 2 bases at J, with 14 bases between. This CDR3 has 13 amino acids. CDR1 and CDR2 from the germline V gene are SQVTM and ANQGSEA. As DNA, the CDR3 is TGCAGCGTGAGGGCCCTTTACACCTACGAGCAGTACTTC. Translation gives CSVRALYTYEQYF.

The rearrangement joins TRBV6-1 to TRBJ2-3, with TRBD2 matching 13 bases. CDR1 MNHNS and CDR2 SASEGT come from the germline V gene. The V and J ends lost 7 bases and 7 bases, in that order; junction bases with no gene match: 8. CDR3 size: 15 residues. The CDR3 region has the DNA TGTGCCAGCACCACCGGGACTAGCGGGATGAATACGCAGTATTTT. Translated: CASTTGTSGMNTQYF.

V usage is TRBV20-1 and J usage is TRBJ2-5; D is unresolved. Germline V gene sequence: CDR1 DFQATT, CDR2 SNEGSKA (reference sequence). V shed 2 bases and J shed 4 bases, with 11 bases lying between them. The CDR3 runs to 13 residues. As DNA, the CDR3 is TGCAGTGCTAGAAGAAGGCCGGGAGAGACCCAGTACTTC. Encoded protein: CSARRRPGETQYF.

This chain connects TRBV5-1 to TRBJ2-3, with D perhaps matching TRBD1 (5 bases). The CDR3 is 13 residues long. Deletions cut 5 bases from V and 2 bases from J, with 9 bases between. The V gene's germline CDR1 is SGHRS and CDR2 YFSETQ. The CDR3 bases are TGCGCCAGCAGTCCAGGGTTCACAGATACGCAGTATTTT. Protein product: CASSPGFTDTQYF.

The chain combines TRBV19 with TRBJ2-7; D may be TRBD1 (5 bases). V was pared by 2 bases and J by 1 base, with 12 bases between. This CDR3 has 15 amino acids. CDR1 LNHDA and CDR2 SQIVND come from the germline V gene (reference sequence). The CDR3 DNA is TGTGCCAGTAGTATAAGTCCAGGGCCTTCCTACGAGCAGTACTTC. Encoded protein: CASSISPGPSYEQYF.

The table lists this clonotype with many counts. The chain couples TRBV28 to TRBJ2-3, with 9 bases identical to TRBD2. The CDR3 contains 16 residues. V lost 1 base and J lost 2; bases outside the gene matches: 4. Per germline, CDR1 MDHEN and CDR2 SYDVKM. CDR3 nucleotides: TGTGCCAGCAGTTTATCGGCGGGGGGGACCACAGATACGCAGTATTTT. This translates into CASSLSAGGTTDTQYF.

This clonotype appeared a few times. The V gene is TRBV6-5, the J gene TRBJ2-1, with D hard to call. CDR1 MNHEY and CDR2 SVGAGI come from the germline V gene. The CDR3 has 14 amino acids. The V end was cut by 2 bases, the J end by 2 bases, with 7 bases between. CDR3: CASSYPLPYNEQFF. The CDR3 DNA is TGTGCCAGCAGTTACCCGCTACCCTACAATGAGCAGTTCTTC.

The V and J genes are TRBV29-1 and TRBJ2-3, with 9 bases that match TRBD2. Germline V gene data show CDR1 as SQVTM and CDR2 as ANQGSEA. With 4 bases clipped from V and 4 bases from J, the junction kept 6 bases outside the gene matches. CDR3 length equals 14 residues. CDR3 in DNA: TGCAGCGTTGTTATTAGCGGGGGTCCAGATACGCAGTATTTT. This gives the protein CSVVISGGPDTQYF.

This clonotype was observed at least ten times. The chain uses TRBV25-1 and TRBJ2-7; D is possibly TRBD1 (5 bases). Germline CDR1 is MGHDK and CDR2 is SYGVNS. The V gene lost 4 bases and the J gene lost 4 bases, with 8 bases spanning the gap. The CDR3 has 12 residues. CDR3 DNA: TGTGCCAGCAGTGGCTCAGGGTACGAGCAGTACTTC. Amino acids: CASSGSGYEQYF.

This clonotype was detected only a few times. In DNA, the CDR3 is TGTGCCAGCAGCCTCAGGGGCGGGACCTACAATGAGCAGTTCTTC. Its translation is CASSLRGGTYNEQFF. V and J are TRBV6-1 and TRBJ2-1; D is tentatively TRBD1 or TRBD2 (6 bases each). CDR1 is MNHNS and CDR2 is SASEGT in the germline V gene. V lost 6 bases and J 2 bases, leaving 14 bases between the germline ends. This CDR3 spans 15 amino acids.

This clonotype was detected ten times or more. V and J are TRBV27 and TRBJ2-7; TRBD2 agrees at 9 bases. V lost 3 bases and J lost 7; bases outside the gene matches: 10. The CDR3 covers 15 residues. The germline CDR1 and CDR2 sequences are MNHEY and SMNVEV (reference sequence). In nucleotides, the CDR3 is TGTGCCAGCAGTTTCAACCCTGGCGGGAGGGGTGAGCAGTACTTC. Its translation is CASSFNPGGRGEQYF.

In DNA form, the CDR3 reads TGTGCCAGCAGCGTAGCTTTCGGGCTAGCGGGAGAGCAAGAGACCCAGTACTTC. Protein: CASSVAFGLAGEQETQYF. The chain has TRBV9 and TRBJ2-5; 10 bases agree with TRBD2. The CDR3 totals 18 residues. Trimming removed 0 bases from V and 2 bases from J; junction bases left unmatched: 10. Germline CDR1 and CDR2: SGDLS and YYNGEE.

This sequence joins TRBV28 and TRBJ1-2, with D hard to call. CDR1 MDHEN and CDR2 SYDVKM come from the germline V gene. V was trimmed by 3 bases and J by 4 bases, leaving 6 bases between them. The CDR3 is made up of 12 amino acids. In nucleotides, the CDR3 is TGTGCCAGCAGTTTTGACCTCTATGGCTACACCTTC. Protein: CASSFDLYGYTF.

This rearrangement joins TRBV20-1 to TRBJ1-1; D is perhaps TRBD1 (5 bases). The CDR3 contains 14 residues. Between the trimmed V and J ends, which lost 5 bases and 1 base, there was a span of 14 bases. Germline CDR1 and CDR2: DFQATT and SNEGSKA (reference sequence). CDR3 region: CSAAAGRRNTEAFF. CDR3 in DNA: TGCAGTGCTGCGGCAGGGCGGAGGAACACTGAAGCTTTCTTT.

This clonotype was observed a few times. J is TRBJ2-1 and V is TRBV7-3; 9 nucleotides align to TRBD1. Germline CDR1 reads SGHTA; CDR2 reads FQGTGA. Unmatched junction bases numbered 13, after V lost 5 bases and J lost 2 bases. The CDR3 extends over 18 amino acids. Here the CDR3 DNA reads TGTGCCAGCAGCGCCCATGGAGGGACAGGGATCACCTACAATGAGCAGTTCTTC. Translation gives CASSAHGGTGITYNEQFF.

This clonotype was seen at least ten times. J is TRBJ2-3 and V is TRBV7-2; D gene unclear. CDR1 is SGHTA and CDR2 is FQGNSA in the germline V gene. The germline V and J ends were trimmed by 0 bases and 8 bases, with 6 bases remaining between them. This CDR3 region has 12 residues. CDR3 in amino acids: CASSLAIGTQYF. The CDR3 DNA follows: TGTGCCAGCAGCTTAGCAATAGGTACGCAGTATTTT.

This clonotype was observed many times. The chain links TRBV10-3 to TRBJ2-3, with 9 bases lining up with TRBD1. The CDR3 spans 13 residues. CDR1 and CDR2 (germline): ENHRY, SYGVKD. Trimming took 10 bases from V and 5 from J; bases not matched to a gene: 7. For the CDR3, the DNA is TGTGCCACCCGGGACAGGGAGAAAGATACGCAGTATTTT. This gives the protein CATRDREKDTQYF.